This T cell receptor beta chain stems from a study of T cell responses to AZD1222 COVID-19 vaccine. Data came from immunoSEQ multiplex PCR; TCRdb stores just in-frame clones and leaves some out. The table includes approximately 110,000 clones, less than 90% detected once. Remarks on this clone: Its antigen is unidentified.

The junction had 7 bases not matched to a gene; V was cut back by 6 bases and J by 1 base. The CDR3 spans 14 residues. The germline CDR1 and CDR2 sequences are SQVTM and ANQGSEA. Study outcomes and limitations: Donors were largely white British and mainly female; clonal diversity was possibly underestimated.

The clonotype was recovered from an adult in good health. The rearrangement joins TRBV29-1 to TRBJ2-5; 8 positions agree with TRBD1. This sample comprised peripheral blood, obtained on day 0 of AZD1222 vaccination. CDR3 in DNA: TGCAGCGTAGCGACGGACAGGGTCCAAGAGACCCAGTACTTC. This translates into CSVATDRVQETQYF.